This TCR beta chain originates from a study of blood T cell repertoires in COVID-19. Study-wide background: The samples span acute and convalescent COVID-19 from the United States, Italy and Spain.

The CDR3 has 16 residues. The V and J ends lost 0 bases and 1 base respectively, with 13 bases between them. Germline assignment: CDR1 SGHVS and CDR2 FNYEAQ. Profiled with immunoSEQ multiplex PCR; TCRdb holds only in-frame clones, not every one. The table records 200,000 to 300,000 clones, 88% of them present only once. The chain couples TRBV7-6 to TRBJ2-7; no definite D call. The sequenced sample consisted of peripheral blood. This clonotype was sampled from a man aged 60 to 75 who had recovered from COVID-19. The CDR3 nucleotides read TGTGCCAGCAGCTTAGCATTGGCAGGCTTATCCTACGAGCAGTACTTC. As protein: CASSLALAGLSYEQYF.